These T cell receptor beta chains were read from a single sample in a study of T-cell memory formation after mild COVID-19. TCRdb re-called the 5' RACE reads through MiXCR, storing one row per CDR3 protein. Of around 370,000 distinct CDR3 sequences listed, over 20% are singletons. Sequencing was performed on PBMCs or a T cell subset sorted from them (not recorded which). The receptor source for this set is an adult woman who had mild COVID-19 (a few samples of this study predate the infection). Cell type and time point are not known. CDR3s include the opening cysteine and the closing phenylalanine or tryptophan. The order of the fields is D gene, clone size, V gene, J gene, CDR3 protein, CDR3 DNA. A D gene is named only where the DNA matches it firmly. Size is omitted from some rows. Given values are once, few, many or a class for expanded clones.

-	once	TRBV24-1	TRBJ1-2	CATSDSNRYGYTF	TGTGCCACCAGTGATTCAAATCGCTATGGCTACACCTTC
TRBD1	few	TRBV7-9	TRBJ1-4	CASSLDRAATNEKLFF	TGTGCCAGCAGCTTGGACAGGGCAGCAACTAATGAAAAACTGTTTTTT
TRBD1	few	TRBV28	TRBJ2-1	CASSLSWTGNYNEQFF	TGTGCCAGCAGTTTGAGCTGGACAGGGAACTACAATGAGCAGTTCTTC
-	few	TRBV6-2/TRBV6-3	TRBJ2-7	CASSPKRGYSYEQYF	TGTGCCAGCAGCCCAAAACGGGGCTACTCCTACGAGCAGTACTTC
-	-	TRBV7-6	TRBJ2-2	CASSLGQGGSFQRDTGELFF	TGTGCCAGCAGCTTAGGGCAGGGGGGGTCCTTCCAGCGGGACACCGGGGAGCTGTTTTTT
-	few	TRBV7-6	TRBJ2-7	CASSLGTLGYEQYF	TGTGCCAGCAGCTTAGGTACCCTAGGATACGAGCAGTACTTC
-	few	TRBV12-3/TRBV12-4	TRBJ2-7	CASRPRTLSGEQYF	TGTGCCAGCAGACCTCGGACCCTGTCGGGCGAGCAGTACTTC
TRBD2	-	TRBV5-4	TRBJ2-3	CGYSSGSALGADTQYF	TGTGGCTACTCTAGCGGATCCGCACTCGGGGCAGATACGCAGTATTTT
-	-	TRBV7-9	TRBJ2-7	CASSTSQILSYEQYF	TGTGCCAGCAGCACCTCACAGATCCTCTCCTACGAGCAGTACTTC
-	-	TRBV20-1	TRBJ1-2	CSARDTGRSPYGYTF	TGCAGTGCTAGAGATACAGGGAGGAGCCCCTATGGCTACACCTTC
-	many	TRBV5-1	TRBJ2-5	CASSFQETQYF	TGCGCCAGCAGCTTCCAAGAGACCCAGTACTTC
-	few	TRBV6-2/TRBV6-3	TRBJ2-2	CASSYLSTGELFF	TGTGCCAGCAGTTACTTGAGCACCGGGGAGCTGTTTTTT
-	-	TRBV3-1	TRBJ2-2	CASSPDPVGELFF	TGTGCCAGCAGCCCAGACCCCGTCGGGGAGCTGTTTTTT
TRBD1	-	TRBV27	TRBJ2-1	CASSLGQFNEQFF	TGTGCCAGCAGTTTGGGACAGTTCAATGAGCAGTTCTTC
-	-	TRBV20-1	TRBJ2-4	CSAKRSAAGKNIQYF	TGCAGTGCGAAGAGGTCCGCCGCAGGGAAAAACATTCAGTACTTC
-	few	TRBV4-2	TRBJ1-5	CASSQDSGTGPQHF	TGTGCCAGCAGCCAGGATTCAGGCACCGGACCCCAGCATTTT
-	-	TRBV7-9	TRBJ2-3	CASSLDIGRSTQYF	TGTGCCAGCAGCTTAGATATTGGGAGGAGTACGCAGTATTTT
TRBD1	-	TRBV7-2	TRBJ1-1	CASSLRGQGALSEAFF	TGTGCCAGCAGCTTACGGGGACAGGGGGCGCTTTCTGAAGCTTTCTTT
TRBD2	few	TRBV9	TRBJ2-5	CASSVGEGLTQYF	TGTGCCAGCAGCGTAGGGGAGGGGTTGACCCAGTACTTC
TRBD1	many	TRBV7-8	TRBJ2-7	CASSNLAGQVYEQYF	TGTGCCAGCAGCAACCTGGCGGGACAGGTCTACGAGCAGTACTTC
-	-	TRBV4-2	TRBJ1-1	CASSQGLGGGEEAFF	TGTGCCAGCAGCCAAGGATTGGGGGGAGGGGAGGAAGCTTTCTTT
TRBD2	-	TRBV12-3/TRBV12-4	TRBJ2-1	CASTRTSGRGFF	TGTGCCAGCACCAGGACTAGCGGGAGGGGGTTCTTC
TRBD2	-	TRBV5-1	TRBJ2-6	CASSPQGTRFSGANVLTF	TGCGCCAGCAGCCCCCAGGGGACTAGATTCTCTGGGGCCAACGTCCTGACTTTC
-	few	TRBV5-1	TRBJ2-3	CASSLARGAGDTQYF	TGCGCCAGCAGCTTGGCCCGGGGGGCCGGAGATACGCAGTATTTT
-	-	TRBV18	TRBJ2-2	CASSHNALRDQNTGELFF	TGTGCCAGCTCACACAACGCTCTCCGGGACCAGAACACCGGGGAGCTGTTTTTT
-	-	TRBV6-1	TRBJ1-2	CASSGGGTDDWNYGYTF	TGTGCCAGCAGTGGGGGGGGTACGGATGATTGGAACTATGGCTACACCTTC
-	few	TRBV7-2	TRBJ2-1	CASSVGGVWDNEQFF	TGTGCCAGCAGCGTAGGGGGGGTTTGGGACAATGAGCAGTTCTTC
TRBD1	few	TRBV5-1	TRBJ2-5	CASSLGTGGRETQYF	TGCGCCAGCAGCTTGGGGACAGGGGGGCGAGAGACCCAGTACTTC
TRBD1	-	TRBV12-3/TRBV12-4	TRBJ1-1	CASSSLGAGGFSTEAFF	TGTGCCAGCTCTTCTCTGGGGGCAGGGGGCTTCAGCACTGAAGCTTTCTTT
TRBD1	-	TRBV5-1	TRBJ1-1	CATSQGVGNTEAFF	TGCGCCACCTCACAGGGGGTAGGGAACACTGAAGCTTTCTTT
-	few	TRBV24-1	TRBJ1-1	CATLGPPGVNTEAFF	TGTGCCACCCTCGGGCCCCCAGGGGTCAACACTGAAGCTTTCTTT
TRBD1	-	TRBV4-1	TRBJ2-3	CASLPRQGWTDTQYF	TGCGCCAGCCTGCCGAGACAGGGTTGGACAGATACGCAGTATTTT
TRBD2	few	TRBV12-3/TRBV12-4	TRBJ2-1	CASRIRGLAGEEQFF	TGTGCCAGCAGAATACGGGGACTAGCGGGAGAGGAGCAGTTCTTC
TRBD2	-	TRBV12-3/TRBV12-4	TRBJ2-1	CASSLGPGLAGYNEQFF	TGTGCCAGCAGTTTAGGTCCCGGACTAGCGGGGTACAATGAGCAGTTCTTC
-	-	TRBV30	TRBJ2-2	CAWKGGNTGELFF	TGTGCCTGGAAGGGGGGCAACACCGGGGAGCTGTTTTTT
TRBD1	-	TRBV13	TRBJ1-2	CASSRGQELYTF	TGTGCCAGCAGCCGCGGACAGGAACTCTACACCTTC
-	-	TRBV24-1	TRBJ2-6	CATSDTQNSGANVLTF	TGTGCCACCAGTGATACTCAGAACTCTGGGGCCAACGTCCTGACTTTC
TRBD2	-	TRBV4-2	TRBJ2-1	CASSQDGLAGGNEQFF	TGTGCCAGCAGCCAAGATGGGCTAGCGGGAGGCAATGAGCAGTTCTTC
TRBD2	-	TRBV6-2/TRBV6-3	TRBJ2-7	CASRTGAGGLYEQYF	TGTGCCAGCAGGACTGGAGCGGGAGGGCTCTACGAGCAGTACTTC
-	few	TRBV12-3/TRBV12-4	TRBJ2-3	CASSLTVDTQYF	TGTGCCAGCAGTTTAACGGTAGATACGCAGTATTTT
-	-	TRBV7-3	TRBJ2-5	CASSLGFPGSVETQYF	TGTGCCAGCAGCTTAGGTTTCCCCGGATCTGTTGAGACCCAGTACTTC
-	once	TRBV6-5	TRBJ1-1	CASRPGARTEAFF	TGTGCCAGCAGACCGGGGGCGCGGACTGAAGCTTTCTTT
TRBD1	few	TRBV7-2	TRBJ2-5	CASSLAGTGGMKTQYF	TGTGCCAGCAGCTTAGCCGGGACAGGGGGTATGAAGACCCAGTACTTC
-	-	TRBV30	TRBJ1-5	CAWSQGKEPQHF	TGTGCCTGGAGCCAGGGCAAGGAGCCCCAGCATTTT
-	-	TRBV6-1	TRBJ2-6	CASTYSGANVLTF	TGTGCCAGCACCTACTCTGGGGCCAACGTCCTGACTTTC
TRBD2	few	TRBV24-1	TRBJ2-5	CATSSAGAYQETQYF	TGTGCCACCAGTTCGGCGGGAGCCTACCAAGAGACCCAGTACTTC
-	few	TRBV3-1	TRBJ1-3	CASSPSRRDSGNTIYF	TGTGCCAGCAGCCCCAGCCGCCGCGACTCTGGAAACACCATATATTTT
TRBD1	-	TRBV7-3	TRBJ2-7	CASSLAPGQLQYF	TGTGCCAGCAGCTTAGCGCCGGGACAGCTGCAGTACTTC
-	-	TRBV20-1	TRBJ2-7	CSARDMDYEQYF	TGCAGTGCTAGAGATATGGACTACGAGCAGTACTTC
-	few	TRBV5-1	TRBJ2-3	CASSFGTATDTQYF	TGCGCCAGCAGCTTCGGGACGGCCACAGATACGCAGTATTTT